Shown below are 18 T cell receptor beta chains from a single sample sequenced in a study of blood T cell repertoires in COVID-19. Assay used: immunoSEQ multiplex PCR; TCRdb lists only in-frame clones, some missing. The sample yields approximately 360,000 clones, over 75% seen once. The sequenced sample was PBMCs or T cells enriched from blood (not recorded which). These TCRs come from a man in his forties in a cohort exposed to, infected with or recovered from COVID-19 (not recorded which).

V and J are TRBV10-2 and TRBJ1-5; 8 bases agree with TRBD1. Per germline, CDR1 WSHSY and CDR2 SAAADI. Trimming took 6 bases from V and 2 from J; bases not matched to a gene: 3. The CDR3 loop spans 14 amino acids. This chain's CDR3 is CASSQGAGNQPQHF. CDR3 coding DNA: TGCGCCAGCAGCCAGGGGGCGGGCAATCAGCCCCAGCATTTT.

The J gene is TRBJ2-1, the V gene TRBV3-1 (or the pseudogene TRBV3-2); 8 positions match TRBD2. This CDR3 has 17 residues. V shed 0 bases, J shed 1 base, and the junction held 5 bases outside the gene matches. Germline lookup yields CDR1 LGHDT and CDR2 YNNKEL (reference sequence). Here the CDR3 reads CASSQEVAGRSYNEQFF. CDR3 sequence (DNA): TGTGCCAGCAGCCAAGAAGTAGCGGGAAGGTCCTACAATGAGCAGTTCTTC.

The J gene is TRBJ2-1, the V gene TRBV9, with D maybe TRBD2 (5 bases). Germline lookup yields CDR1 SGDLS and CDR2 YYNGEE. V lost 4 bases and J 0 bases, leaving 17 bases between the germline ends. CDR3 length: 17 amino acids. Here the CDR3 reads CASSLTERISSYNEQFF. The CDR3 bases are TGTGCCAGCAGCTTAACCGAGCGGATCAGCTCCTACAATGAGCAGTTCTTC.

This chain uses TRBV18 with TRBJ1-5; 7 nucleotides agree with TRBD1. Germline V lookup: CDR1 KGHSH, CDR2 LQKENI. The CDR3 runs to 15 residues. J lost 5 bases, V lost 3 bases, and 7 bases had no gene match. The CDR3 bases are TGTGCCAGCTCACCGGAGACAGGGTTTTATCAGCCCCAGCATTTT. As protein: CASSPETGFYQPQHF.

The CDR3 bases are TGTGCCAGCGGGACAGCTAATCAGCCCCAGCATTTT. As protein: CASGTANQPQHF. V gene TRBV27 combines with J gene TRBJ1-5; 7 nucleotides line up with TRBD1. Germline V gives CDR1 MNHEY, CDR2 SMNVEV (reference sequence). Trimming cost V 8 bases and J 4 bases; bases outside gene matches: 2. CDR3 size: 12 residues.

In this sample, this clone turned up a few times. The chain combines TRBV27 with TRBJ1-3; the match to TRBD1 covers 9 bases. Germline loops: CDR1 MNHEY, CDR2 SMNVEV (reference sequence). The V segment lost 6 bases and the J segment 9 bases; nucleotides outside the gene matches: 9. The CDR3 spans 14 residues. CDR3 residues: CASSPTGTGTTIYF. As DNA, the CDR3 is TGTGCCAGCAGCCCCACCGGGACAGGGACCACCATATATTTT.

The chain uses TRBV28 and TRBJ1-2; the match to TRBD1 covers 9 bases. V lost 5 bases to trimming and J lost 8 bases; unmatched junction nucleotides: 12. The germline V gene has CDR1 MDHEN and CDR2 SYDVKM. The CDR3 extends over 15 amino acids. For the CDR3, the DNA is TGTGCCAGCAGTCTCCCCCCGGGACAGGGAAACGGCTACACCTTC. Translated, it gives CASSLPPGQGNGYTF.

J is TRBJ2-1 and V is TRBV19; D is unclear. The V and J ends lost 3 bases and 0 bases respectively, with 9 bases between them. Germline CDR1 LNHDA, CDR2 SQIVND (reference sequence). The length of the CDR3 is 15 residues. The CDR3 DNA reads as TGTGCCAGTAGTATCGCCACGAGCTCCTACAATGAGCAGTTCTTC. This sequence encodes CASSIATSSYNEQFF.

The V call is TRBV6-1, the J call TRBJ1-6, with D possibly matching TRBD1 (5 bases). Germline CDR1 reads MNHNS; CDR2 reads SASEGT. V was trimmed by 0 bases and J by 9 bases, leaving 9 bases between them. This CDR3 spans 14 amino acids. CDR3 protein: CASSEARRGSPLHF. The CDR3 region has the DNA TGTGCCAGCAGTGAAGCGCGTAGGGGTTCACCCCTCCACTTT.

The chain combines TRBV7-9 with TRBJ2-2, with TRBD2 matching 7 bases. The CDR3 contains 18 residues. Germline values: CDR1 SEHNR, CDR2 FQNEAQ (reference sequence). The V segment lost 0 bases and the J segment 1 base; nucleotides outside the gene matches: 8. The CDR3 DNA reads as TGTGCCAGCAGCTTAGCGCTTCGCGGGAGTGGGAACACCGGGGAGCTGTTTTTT. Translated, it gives CASSLALRGSGNTGELFF.

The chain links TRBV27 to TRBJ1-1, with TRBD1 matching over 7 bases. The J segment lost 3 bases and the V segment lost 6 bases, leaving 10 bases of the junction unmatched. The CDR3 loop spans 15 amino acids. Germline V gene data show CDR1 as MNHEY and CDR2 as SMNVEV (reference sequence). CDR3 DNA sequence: TGTGCCAGCAGCCAGCGACTTACAGGGGACACTGAAGCTTTCTTT. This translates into CASSQRLTGDTEAFF.

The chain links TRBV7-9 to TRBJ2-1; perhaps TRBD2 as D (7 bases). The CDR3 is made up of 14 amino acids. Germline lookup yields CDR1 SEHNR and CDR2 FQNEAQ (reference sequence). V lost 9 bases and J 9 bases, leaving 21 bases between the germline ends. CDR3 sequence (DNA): TGTGCCAGTTCCCGGCCCGGGGGGCCAGGTGAGCAGTTCTTC. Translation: CASSRPGGPGEQFF. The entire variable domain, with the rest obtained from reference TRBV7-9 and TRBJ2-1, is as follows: DTGVSQNPRHKITKRGQNVTFRCDPISEHNRLYWYRQTLGQGPEFLTYFQNEAQLEKSRLLSDRFSAERPKGSFSTLEIQRTEQGDSAMYLCASSRPGGPGEQFFGPGTRLTVL.

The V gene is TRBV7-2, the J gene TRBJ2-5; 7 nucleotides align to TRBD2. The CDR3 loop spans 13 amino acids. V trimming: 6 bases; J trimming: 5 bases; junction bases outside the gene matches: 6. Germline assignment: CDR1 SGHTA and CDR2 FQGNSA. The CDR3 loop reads CASRISGMETQYF. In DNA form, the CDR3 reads TGTGCCAGCAGAATAAGCGGGATGGAGACCCAGTACTTC.

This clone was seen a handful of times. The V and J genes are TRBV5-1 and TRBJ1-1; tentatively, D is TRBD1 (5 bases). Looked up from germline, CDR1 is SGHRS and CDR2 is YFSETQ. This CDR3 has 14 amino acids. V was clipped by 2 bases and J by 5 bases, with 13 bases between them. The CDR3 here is CASSFTGLGTEAFF. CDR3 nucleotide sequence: TGCGCCAGCAGCTTTACAGGTTTGGGGACTGAAGCTTTCTTT. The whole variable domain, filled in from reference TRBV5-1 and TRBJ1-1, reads KAGVTQTPRYLIKTRGQQVTLSCSPISGHRSVSWYQQTPGQGLQFLFEYFSETQRNKGNFPGRFSGRQFSNSRSEMNVSTLELGDSALYLCASSFTGLGTEAFFGQGTRLTVV.

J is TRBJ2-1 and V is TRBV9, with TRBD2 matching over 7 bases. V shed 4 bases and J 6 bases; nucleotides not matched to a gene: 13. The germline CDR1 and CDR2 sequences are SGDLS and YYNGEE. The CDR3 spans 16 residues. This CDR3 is CASSPRSVGTTNEQFF. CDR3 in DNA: TGTGCCAGCAGCCCACGAAGTGTGGGGACTACCAATGAGCAGTTCTTC.

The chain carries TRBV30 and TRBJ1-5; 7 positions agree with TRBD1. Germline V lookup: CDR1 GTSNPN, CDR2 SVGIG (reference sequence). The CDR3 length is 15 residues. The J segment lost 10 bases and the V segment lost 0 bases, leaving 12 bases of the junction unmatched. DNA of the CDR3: TGTGCCTGGAGTGTATCGGGACAGCTTTTGTATCCCCAGCATTTT. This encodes CAWSVSGQLLYPQHF.

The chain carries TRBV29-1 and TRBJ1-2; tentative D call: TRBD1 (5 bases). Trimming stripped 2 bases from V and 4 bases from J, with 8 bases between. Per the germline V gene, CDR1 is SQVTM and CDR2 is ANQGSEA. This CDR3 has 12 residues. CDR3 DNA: TGCAGCGTTGAATCCAGGGCCTATGGCTACACCTTC. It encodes CSVESRAYGYTF. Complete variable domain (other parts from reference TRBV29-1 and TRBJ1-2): SAVISQKPSRDICQRGTSLTIQCQVDSQVTMMFWYRQQPGQSLTLIATANQGSEATYESGFVIDKFPISRPNLTFSTLTVSNMSPEDSSIYLCSVESRAYGYTFGSGTRLTVV.

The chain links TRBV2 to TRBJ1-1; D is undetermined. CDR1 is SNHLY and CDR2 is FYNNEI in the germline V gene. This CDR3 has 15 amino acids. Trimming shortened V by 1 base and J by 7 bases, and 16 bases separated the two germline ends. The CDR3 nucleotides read TGTGCCAGCAGTGAAGTGAAGCGGGGTAGGGATGAAGCTTTCTTT. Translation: CASSEVKRGRDEAFF. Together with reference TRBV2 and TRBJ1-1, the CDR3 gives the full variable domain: EPEVTQTPSHQVTQMGQEVILRCVPISNHLYFYWYRQILGQKVEFLVSFYNNEISEKSEIFDDQFSVERPDGSNFTLKIRSTKLEDSAMYFCASSEVKRGRDEAFFGQGTRLTVV.